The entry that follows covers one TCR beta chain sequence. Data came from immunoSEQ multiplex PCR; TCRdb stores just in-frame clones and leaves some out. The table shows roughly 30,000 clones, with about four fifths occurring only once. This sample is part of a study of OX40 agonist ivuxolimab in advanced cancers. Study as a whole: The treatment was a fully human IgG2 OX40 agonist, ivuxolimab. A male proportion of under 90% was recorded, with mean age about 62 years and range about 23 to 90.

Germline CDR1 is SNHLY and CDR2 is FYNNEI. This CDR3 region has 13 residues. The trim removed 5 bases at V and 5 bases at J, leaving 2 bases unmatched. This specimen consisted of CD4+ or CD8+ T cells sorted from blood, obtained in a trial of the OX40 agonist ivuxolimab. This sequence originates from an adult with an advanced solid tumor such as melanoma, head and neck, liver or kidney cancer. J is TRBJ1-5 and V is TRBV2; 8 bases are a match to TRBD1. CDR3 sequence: CASSTTGDQPQHF. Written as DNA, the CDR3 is TGTGCCAGCAGTACGACAGGGGATCAGCCCCAGCATTTT. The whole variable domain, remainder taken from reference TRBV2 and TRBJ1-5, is EPEVTQTPSHQVTQMGQEVILRCVPISNHLYFYWYRQILGQKVEFLVSFYNNEISEKSEIFDDQFSVERPDGSNFTLKIRSTKLEDSAMYFCASSTTGDQPQHFGDGTRLSIL.